This paragraph reports one T cell receptor beta chain. This sample's treatment: approximately 18 received Ad26.COV2.S at low or high dose, single or two shots; about five received placebo; per-sample allocation not given. Material that was analyzed had been drawn on day 63 after the first vaccine or placebo injection. This specimen comes from a study of Ad26.COV2.S vaccination and SARS-CoV-2 variants. This CDR3 is built from 17 residues. Germline V gene data show CDR1 as SGHRS and CDR2 as YFSETQ. Trimming cost V 3 bases and J 2 bases; bases outside gene matches: 3. Using immunoSEQ multiplex PCR, the repertoire was profiled, and TCRdb retains in-frame clones only, with some absent. The sample lists nearly 400,000 clones, 89% occurring once.

This clonotype was sampled from a person between 18 and 60 years old who received the Ad26.COV2.S COVID-19 vaccine or a placebo. The source was peripheral blood, collected in a trial of Ad26.COV2.S vaccine versus placebo. V gene TRBV5-1 combines with J gene TRBJ2-1, with 15 nucleotides matching TRBD2. The CDR3 coding sequence is TGCGCCAGCAGCTCAGGACTAGCGGGAGGGCCCTACAATGAGCAGTTCTTC. Its protein is CASSSGLAGGPYNEQFF.